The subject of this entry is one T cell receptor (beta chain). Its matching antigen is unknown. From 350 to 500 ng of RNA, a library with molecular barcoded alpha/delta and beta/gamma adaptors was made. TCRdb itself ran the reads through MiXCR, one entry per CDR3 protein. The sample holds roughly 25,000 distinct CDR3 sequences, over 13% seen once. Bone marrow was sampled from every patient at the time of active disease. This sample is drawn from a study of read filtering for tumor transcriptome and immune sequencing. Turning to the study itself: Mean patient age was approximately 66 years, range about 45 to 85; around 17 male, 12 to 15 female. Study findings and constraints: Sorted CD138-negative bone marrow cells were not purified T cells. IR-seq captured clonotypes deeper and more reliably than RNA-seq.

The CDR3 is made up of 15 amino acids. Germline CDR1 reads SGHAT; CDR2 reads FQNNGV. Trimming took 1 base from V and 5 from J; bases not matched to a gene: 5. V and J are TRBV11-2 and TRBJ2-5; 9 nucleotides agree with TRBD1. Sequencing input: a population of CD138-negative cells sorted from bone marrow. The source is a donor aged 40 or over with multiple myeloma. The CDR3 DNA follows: TGTGCCAGCAGCTTAGGGGACAGGGTAGCCGAGACCCAGTACTTC. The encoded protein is CASSLGDRVAETQYF.